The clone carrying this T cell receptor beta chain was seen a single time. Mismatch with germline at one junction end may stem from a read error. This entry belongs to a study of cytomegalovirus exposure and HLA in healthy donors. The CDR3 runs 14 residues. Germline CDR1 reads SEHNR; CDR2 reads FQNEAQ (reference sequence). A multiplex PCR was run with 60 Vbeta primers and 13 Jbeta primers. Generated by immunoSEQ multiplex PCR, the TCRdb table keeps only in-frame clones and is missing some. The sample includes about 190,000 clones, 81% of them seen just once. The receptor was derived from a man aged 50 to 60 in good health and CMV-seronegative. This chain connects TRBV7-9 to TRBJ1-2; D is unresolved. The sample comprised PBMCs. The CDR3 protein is CSSSFSMMSYGYTF. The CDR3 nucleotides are TGTTCCAGCAGCTTTAGCATGATGAGCTATGGCTACACCTTC.